The TCR beta chain under discussion was sequenced for a study of blood T cell repertoires in COVID-19. Trimming pared 4 bases from V and 4 bases from J, leaving 11 bases between. The CDR3 spans 12 residues. The germline CDR1 and CDR2 sequences are SQVTM and ANQGSEA. Patients at the Seattle site were enrolled during active infection and followed longitudinally. Assay: immunoSEQ multiplex PCR; the TCRdb copy retains only in-frame clones and omits some. Of about 410,000 clones detected, 70% to 90% appear once; the ten largest clones hold about 1.4%. The sample taken for sequencing was peripheral blood. This sequence was found in a woman aged 40-49 years with COVID-19, enrolled during active disease. This chain joins TRBV29-1 and TRBJ2-7, with a tentative D call TRBD2 (5 bases). The CDR3 region is CSVGSWEYEQYF. CDR3 sequence (DNA): TGCAGCGTTGGCTCCTGGGAGTACGAGCAGTACTTC.